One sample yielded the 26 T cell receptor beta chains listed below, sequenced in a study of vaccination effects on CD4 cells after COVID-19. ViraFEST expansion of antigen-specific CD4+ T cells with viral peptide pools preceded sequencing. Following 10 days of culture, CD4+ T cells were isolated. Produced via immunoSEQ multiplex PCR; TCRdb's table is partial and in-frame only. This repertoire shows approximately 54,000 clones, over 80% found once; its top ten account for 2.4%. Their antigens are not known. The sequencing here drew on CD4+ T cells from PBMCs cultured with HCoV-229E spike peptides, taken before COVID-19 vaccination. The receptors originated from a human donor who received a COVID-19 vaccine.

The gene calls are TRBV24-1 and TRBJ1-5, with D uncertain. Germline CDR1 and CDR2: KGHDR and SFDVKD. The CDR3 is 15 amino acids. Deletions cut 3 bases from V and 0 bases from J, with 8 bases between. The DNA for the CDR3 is TGTGCCACCAGTGATAGTCAGTTTAGCAATCAGCCCCAGCATTTT. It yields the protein CATSDSQFSNQPQHF.

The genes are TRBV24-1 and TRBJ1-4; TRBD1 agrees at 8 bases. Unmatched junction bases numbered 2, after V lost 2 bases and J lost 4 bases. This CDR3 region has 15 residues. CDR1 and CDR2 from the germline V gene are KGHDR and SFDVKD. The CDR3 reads CATSDSDRDNEKLFF. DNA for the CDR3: TGTGCCACCAGTGATTCGGACAGGGATAATGAAAAACTGTTTTTT.

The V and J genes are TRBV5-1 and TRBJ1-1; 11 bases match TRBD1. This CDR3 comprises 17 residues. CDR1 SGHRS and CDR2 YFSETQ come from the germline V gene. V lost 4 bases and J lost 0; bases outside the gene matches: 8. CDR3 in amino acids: CASSEGTGGSMNTEAFF. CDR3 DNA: TGCGCCAGCAGCGAGGGGACAGGGGGAAGCATGAACACTGAAGCTTTCTTT. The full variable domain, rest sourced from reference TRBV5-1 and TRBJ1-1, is KAGVTQTPRYLIKTRGQQVTLSCSPISGHRSVSWYQQTPGQGLQFLFEYFSETQRNKGNFPGRFSGRQFSNSRSEMNVSTLELGDSALYLCASSEGTGGSMNTEAFFGQGTRLTVV.

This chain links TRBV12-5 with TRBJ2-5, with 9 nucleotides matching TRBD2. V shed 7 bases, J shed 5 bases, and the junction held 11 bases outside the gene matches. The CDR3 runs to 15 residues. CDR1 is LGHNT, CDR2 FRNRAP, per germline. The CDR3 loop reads CASAPGRGGRETQYF. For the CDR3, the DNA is TGTGCTAGTGCCCCGGGGCGGGGGGGCAGGGAGACCCAGTACTTC. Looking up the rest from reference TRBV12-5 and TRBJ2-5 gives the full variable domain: DARVTQTPRHKVTEMGQEVTMRCQPILGHNTVFWYRQTMMQGLELLAYFRNRAPLDDSGMPKDRFSAEMPDATLATLKIQPSEPRDSAVYFCASAPGRGGRETQYFGPGTRLLVL.

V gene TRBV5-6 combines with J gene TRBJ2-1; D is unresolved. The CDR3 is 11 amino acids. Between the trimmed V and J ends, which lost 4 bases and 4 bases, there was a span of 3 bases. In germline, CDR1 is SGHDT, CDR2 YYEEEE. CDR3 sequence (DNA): TGTGCCAGCAGCATTTACAATGAGCAGTTCTTC. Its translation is CASSIYNEQFF.

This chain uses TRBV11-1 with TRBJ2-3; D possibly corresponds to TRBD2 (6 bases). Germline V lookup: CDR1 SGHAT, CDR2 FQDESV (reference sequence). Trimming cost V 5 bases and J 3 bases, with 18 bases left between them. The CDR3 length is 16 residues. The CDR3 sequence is CASSTPGTSRTDTQYF. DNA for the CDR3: TGTGCCAGCAGCACCCCCGGGACTTCTCGAACAGATACGCAGTATTTT.

Written as DNA, the CDR3 is TGTGCCAGCAGTGAAGTCCGGGGCTCCTACAATGAGCAGTTCTTC. It translates to CASSEVRGSYNEQFF. The chain employs TRBV2 and TRBJ2-1; D is perhaps TRBD2 (5 bases). Trimming shortened V by 1 base and J by 0 bases, and 7 bases separated the two germline ends. Germline CDR1 SNHLY, CDR2 FYNNEI. The CDR3 covers 15 residues.

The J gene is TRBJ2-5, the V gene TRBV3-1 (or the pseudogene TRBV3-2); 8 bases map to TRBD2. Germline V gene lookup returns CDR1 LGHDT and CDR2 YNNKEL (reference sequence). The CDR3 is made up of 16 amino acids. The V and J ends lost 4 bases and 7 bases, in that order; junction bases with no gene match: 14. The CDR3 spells CASSRNLGGAGGTQYF. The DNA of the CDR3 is TGTGCCAGCAGCCGGAATCTCGGGGGGGCCGGGGGGACCCAGTACTTC.

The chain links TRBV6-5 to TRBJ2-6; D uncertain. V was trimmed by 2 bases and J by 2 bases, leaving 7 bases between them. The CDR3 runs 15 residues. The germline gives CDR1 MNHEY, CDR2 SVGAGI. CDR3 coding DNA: TGTGCCAGCAGTTACAGAGGAGCTGGGGCCAACGTCCTGACTTTC. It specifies CASSYRGAGANVLTF.

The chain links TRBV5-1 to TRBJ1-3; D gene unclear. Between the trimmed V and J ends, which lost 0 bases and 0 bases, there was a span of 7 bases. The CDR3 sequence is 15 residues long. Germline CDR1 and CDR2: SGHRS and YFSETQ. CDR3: CASSLAPVSGNTIYF. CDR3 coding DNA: TGCGCCAGCAGCTTGGCTCCGGTCTCTGGAAACACCATATATTTT.

For the CDR3, the DNA is TGTGCCAGCAGTCAGCCCGGACTAGTTCTCTACGAGCAGTACGTC. It yields the protein CASSQPGLVLYEQYV. The V call is TRBV6-2 or TRBV6-3, the J call TRBJ2-7; 7 bases agree with TRBD2. After removal of 5 bases from V and 3 bases from J, the junction contained 10 bases not matched to a gene. The CDR3 consists of 15 residues. Germline assignment: CDR1 MNHEY and CDR2 SVGEGT.

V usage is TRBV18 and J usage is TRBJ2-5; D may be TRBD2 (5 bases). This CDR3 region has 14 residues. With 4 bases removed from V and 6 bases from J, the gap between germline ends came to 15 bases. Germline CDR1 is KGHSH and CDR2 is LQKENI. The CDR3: CASSQAEGGKTQYF. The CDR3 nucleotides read TGTGCCAGCTCACAAGCTGAGGGTGGGAAGACCCAGTACTTC.

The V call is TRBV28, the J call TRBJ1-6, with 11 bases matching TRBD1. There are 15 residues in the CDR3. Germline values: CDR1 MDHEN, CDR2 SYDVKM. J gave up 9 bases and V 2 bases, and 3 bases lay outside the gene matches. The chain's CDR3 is CASSLPGTGGSPLHF. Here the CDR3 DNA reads TGTGCCAGCAGTTTACCCGGGACAGGGGGTTCACCCCTCCACTTT. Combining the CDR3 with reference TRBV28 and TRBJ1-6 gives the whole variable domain DVKVTQSSRYLVKRTGEKVFLECVQDMDHENMFWYRQDPGLGLRLIYFSYDVKMKEKGDIPEGYSVSREKKERFSLILESASTNQTSMYLCASSLPGTGGSPLHFGNGTRLTVT.

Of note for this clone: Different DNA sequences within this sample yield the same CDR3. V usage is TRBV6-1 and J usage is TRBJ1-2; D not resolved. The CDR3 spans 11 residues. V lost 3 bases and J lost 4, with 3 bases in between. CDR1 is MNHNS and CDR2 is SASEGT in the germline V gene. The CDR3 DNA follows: TGTGCCAGCAGTGAGGGCTATGGCTACACCTTC. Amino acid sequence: CASSEGYGYTF.

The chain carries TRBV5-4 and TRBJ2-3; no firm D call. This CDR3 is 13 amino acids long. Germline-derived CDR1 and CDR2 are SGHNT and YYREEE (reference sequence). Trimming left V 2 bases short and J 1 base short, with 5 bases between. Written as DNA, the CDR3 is TGTGCCAGCAGCTTTCAGGGCACAGATACGCAGTATTTT. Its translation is CASSFQGTDTQYF.

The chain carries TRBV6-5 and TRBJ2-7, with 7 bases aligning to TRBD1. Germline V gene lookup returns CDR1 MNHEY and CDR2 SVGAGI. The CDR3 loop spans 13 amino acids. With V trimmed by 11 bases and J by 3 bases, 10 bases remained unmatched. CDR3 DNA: TGTGCCGCCGCGAGGGACAGACTCTACGAGCAGTACGTC. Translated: CAAARDRLYEQYV.

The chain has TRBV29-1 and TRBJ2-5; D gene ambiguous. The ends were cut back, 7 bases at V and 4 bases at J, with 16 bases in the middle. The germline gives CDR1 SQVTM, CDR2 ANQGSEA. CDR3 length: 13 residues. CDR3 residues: CSAPVWAGETQYF. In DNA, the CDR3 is TGCAGCGCCCCTGTATGGGCTGGAGAGACCCAGTACTTC.

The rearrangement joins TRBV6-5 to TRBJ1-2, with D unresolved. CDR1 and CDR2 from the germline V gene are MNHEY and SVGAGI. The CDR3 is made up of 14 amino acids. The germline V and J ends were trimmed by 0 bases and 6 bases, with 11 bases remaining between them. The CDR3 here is CASSYSRAANGYTF. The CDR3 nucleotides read TGTGCCAGCAGTTACTCAAGGGCGGCGAATGGCTACACCTTC.

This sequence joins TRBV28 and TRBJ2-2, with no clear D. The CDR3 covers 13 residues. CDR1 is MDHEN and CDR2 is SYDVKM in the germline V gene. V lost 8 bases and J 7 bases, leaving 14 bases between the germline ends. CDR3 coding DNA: TGTGCCAGCCGGGCCCCAGCCATCGGGGAGCTGTTTTTT. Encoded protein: CASRAPAIGELFF.

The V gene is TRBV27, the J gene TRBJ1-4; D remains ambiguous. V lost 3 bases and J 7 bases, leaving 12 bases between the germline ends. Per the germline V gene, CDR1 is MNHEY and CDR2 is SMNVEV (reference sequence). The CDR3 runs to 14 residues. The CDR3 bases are TGTGCCAGCAGTTTGAGTGGGGTGGCTGAAAAACTGTTTTTT. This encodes CASSLSGVAEKLFF. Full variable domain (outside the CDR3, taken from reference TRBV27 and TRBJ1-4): EAQVTQNPRYLITVTGKKLTVTCSQNMNHEYMSWYRQDPGLGLRQIYYSMNVEVTDKGDVPEGYKVSRKEKRNFPLILESPSPNQTSLYFCASSLSGVAEKLFFGSGTQLSVL.

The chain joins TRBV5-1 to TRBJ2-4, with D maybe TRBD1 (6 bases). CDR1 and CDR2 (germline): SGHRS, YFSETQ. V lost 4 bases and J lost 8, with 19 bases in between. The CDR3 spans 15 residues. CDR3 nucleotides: TGCGCCAGCAGCGCAAGTCCAGGGGTCGGGGACATTCAGTACTTC. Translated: CASSASPGVGDIQYF.

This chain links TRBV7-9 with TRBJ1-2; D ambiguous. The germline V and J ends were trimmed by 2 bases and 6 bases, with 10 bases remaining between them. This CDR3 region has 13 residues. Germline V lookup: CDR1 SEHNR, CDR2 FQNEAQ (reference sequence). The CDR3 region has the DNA TGTGCCAGCAGCTTAAGAGGAAGAGATGGCTACACCTTC. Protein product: CASSLRGRDGYTF.

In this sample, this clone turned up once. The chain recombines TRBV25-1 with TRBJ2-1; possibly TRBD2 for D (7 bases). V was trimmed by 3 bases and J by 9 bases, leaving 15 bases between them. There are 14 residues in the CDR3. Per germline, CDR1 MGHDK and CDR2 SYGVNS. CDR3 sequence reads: CASSDPRGGPEQFF. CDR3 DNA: TGTGCCAGCAGTGACCCTAGGGGGGGCCCTGAGCAGTTCTTC.

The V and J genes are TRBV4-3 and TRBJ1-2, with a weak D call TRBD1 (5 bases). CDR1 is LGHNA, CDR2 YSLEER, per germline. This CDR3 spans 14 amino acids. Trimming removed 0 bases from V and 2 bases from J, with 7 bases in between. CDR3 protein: CASSQDQGNYGYTF. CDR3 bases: TGCGCCAGCAGCCAAGATCAGGGCAACTATGGCTACACCTTC.

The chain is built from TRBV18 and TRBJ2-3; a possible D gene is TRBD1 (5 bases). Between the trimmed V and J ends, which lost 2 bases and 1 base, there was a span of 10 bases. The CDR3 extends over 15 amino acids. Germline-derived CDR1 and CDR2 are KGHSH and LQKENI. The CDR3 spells CASSPDLGGTDTQYF. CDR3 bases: TGTGCCAGCTCACCAGATCTAGGGGGCACAGATACGCAGTATTTT.

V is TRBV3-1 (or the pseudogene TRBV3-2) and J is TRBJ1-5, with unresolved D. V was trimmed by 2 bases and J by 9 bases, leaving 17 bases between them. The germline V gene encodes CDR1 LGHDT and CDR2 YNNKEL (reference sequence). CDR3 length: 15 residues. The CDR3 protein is CASSQTVTGIGPQHF. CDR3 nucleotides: TGTGCCAGCAGCCAAACGGTGACCGGTATCGGGCCCCAGCATTTT.